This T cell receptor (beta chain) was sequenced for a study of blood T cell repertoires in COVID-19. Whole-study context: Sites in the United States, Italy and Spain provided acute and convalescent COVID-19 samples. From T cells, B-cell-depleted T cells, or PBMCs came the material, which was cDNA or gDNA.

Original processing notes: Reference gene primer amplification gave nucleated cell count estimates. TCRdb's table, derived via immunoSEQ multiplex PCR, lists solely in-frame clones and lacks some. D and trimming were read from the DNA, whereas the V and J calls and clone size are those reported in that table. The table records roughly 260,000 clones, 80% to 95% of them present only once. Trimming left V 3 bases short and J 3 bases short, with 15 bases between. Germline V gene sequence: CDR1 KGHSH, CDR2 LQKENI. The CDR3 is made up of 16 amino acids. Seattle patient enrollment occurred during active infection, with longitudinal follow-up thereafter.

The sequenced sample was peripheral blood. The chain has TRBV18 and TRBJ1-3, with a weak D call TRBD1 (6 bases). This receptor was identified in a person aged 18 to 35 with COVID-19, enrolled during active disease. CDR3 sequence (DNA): TGTGCCAGCTCACCCTCGGTGGGGGCGAGTGGAAACACCATATATTTT. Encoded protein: CASSPSVGASGNTIYF.